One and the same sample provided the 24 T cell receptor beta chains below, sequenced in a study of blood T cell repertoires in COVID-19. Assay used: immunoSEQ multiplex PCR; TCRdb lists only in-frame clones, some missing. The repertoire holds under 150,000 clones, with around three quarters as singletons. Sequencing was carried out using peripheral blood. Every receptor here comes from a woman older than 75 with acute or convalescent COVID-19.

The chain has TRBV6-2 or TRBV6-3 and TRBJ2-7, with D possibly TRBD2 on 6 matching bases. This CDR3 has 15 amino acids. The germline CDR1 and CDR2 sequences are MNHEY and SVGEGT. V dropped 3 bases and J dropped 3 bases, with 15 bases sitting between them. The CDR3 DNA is TGTGCCAGCAGTTATGTCGGGGGTTCGATCTACGAGCAGTACTTC. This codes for CASSYVGGSIYEQYF.

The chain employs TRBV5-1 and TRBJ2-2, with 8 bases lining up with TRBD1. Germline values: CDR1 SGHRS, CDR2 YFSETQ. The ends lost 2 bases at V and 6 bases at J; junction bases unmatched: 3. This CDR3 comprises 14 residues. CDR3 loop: CASSFSGGPGELFF. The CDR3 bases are TGCGCCAGCAGCTTTTCAGGGGGCCCCGGGGAGCTGTTTTTT.

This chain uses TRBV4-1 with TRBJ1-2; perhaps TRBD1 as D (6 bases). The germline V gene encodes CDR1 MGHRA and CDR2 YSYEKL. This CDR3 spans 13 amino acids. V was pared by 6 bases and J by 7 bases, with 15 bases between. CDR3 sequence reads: CASSPTGSGGYTF. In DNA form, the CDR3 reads TGCGCCAGCAGTCCAACAGGGTCGGGTGGCTACACCTTC.

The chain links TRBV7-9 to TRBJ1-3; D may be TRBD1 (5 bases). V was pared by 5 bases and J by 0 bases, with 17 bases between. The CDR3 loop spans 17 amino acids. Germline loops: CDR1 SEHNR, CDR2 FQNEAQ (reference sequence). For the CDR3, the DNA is TGTGCCAGCAGCCACGCTGGAGGGGACTTCTCTGGAAACACCATATATTTT. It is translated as CASSHAGGDFSGNTIYF.

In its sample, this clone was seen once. CDR3 loop: CASSVRDRAPQYF. The CDR3, as DNA: TGTGCCAGCAGCGTCCGGGACAGGGCGCCCCAGTACTTC. This sequence joins TRBV7-2 and TRBJ2-5, with TRBD1 matching 9 bases. Trimming cost V 5 bases and J 9 bases; bases outside gene matches: 7. Germline V gene data show CDR1 as SGHTA and CDR2 as FQGNSA. CDR3 length equals 13 residues.

CDR3 region: CASSLALAGNEQFF. As DNA, the CDR3 is TGCGCCAGCAGCTTGGCCCTAGCGGGGAATGAGCAGTTCTTC. This chain uses TRBV5-1 with TRBJ2-1, with 9 bases matching TRBD2. The CDR3 is made up of 14 amino acids. Unmatched junction bases numbered 2, after V lost 0 bases and J lost 7 bases. The germline V gene has CDR1 SGHRS and CDR2 YFSETQ.

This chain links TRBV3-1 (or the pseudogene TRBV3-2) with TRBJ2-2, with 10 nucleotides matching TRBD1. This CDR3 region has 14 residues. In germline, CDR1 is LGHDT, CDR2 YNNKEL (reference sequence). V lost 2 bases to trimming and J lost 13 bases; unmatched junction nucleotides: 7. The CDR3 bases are TGTGCCAGCAGCCAAACACCGGGACAGGGGCCGCTGTTTTTT. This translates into CASSQTPGQGPLFF.

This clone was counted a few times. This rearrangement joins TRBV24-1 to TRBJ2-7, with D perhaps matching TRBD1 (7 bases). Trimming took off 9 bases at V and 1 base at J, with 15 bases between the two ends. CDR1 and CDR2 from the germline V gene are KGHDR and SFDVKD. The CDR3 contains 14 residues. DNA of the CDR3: TGTGCCACCGAAGCAGGGGGGCCTTCCTACGAGCAGTACTTC. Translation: CATEAGGPSYEQYF.

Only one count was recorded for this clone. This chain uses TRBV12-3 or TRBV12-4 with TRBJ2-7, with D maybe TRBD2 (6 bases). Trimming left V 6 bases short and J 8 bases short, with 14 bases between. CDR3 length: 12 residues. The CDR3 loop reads CASSERGGKQYF. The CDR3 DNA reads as TGTGCCAGCAGCGAGAGGGGCGGGAAGCAGTACTTC.

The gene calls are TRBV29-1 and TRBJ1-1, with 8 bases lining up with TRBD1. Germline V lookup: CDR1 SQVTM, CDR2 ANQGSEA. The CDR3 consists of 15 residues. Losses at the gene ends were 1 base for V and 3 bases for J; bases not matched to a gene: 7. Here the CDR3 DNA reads TGCAGCGTTGAAGGGACTCAGGGGGCCTACACTGAAGCTTTCTTT. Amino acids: CSVEGTQGAYTEAFF.

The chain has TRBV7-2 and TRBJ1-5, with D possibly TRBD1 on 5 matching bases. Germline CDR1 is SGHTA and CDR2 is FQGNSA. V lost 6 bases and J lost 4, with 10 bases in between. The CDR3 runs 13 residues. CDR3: CASRRGGNQPQHF. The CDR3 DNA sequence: TGTGCCAGCAGAAGGGGTGGAAATCAGCCCCAGCATTTT.

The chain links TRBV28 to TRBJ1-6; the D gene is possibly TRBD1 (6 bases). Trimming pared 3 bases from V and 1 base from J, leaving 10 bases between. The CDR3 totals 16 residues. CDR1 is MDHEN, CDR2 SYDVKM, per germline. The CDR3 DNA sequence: TGTGCCAGCAGTTTTCAAGGGGGATCCTATAATTCACCCCTCCACTTT. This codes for CASSFQGGSYNSPLHF.

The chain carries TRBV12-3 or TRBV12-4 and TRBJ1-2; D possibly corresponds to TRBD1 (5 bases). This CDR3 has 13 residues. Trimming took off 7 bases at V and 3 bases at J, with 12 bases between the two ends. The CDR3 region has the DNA TGTGCCAGCACCAGGGAGGGCCACTATGGCTACACCTTC. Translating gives CASTREGHYGYTF.

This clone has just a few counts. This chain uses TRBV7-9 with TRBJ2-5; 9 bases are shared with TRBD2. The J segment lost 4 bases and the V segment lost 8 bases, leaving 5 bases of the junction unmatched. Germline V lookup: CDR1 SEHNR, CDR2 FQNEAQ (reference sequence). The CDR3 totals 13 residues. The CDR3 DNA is TGTGCCAGCCGCGGGGGGGCGAGAGAGACCCAGTACTTC. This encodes CASRGGARETQYF.

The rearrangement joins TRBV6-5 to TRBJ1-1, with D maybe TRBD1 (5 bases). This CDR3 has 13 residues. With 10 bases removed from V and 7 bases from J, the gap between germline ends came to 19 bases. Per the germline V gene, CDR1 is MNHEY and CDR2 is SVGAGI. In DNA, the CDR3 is TGTGCCATCCAGGGCCGTTGGGGGGATGAAGCTTTCTTT. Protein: CAIQGRWGDEAFF.

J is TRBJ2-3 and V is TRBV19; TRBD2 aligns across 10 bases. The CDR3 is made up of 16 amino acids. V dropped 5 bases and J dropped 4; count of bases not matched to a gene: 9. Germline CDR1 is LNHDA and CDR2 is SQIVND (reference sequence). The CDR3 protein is CASSPALAGLPDTQYF. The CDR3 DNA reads TGTGCCAGTAGTCCTGCACTAGCGGGGCTCCCAGATACGCAGTATTTT.

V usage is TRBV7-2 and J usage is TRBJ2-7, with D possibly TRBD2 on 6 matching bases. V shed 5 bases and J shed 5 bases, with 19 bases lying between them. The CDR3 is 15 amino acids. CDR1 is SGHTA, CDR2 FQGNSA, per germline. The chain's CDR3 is CASSPRSGGKDEQYF. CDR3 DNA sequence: TGTGCCAGCAGCCCTAGGTCCGGGGGAAAGGACGAGCAGTACTTC.

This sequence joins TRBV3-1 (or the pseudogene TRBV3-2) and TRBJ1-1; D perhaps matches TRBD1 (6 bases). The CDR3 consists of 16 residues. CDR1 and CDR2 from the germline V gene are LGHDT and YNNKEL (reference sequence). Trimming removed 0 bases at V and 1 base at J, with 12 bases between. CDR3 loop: CASSQDTRGQNTEAFF. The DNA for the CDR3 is TGTGCCAGCAGCCAAGATACGCGGGGGCAGAACACTGAAGCTTTCTTT.

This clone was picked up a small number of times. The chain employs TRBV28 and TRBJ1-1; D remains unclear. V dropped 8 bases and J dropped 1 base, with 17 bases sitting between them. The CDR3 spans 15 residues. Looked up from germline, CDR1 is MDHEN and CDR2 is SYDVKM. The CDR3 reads CASPKEGRGNTEAFF. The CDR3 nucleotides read TGTGCCAGCCCCAAGGAAGGGCGGGGGAACACTGAAGCTTTCTTT.

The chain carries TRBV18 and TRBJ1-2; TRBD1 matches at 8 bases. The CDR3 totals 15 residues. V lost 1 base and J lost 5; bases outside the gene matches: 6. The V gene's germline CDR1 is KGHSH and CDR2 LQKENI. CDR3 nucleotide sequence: TGTGCCAGCTCACCACAGACGAACAGGGGGTATGGCTACACCTTC. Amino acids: CASSPQTNRGYGYTF. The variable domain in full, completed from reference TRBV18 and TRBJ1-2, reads NAGVMQNPRHLVRRRGQEARLRCSPMKGHSHVYWYRQLPEEGLKFMVYLQKENIIDESGMPKERFSAEFPKEGPSILRIQQVVRGDSAAYFCASSPQTNRGYGYTFGSGTRLTVV.

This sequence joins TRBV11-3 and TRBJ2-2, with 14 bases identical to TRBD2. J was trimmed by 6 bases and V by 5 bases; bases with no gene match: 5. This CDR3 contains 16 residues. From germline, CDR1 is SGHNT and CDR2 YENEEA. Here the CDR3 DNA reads TGTGCCAGCAGCCGGCAGACTAGCGGGGGGGCCGGGGAGCTGTTTTTT. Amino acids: CASSRQTSGGAGELFF.

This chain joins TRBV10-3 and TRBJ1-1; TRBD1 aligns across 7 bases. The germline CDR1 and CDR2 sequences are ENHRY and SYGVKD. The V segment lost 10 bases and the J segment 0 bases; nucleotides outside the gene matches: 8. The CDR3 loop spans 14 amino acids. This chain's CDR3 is CATQGVSLNTEAFF. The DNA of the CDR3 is TGTGCCACGCAGGGGGTTAGCCTGAACACTGAAGCTTTCTTT.

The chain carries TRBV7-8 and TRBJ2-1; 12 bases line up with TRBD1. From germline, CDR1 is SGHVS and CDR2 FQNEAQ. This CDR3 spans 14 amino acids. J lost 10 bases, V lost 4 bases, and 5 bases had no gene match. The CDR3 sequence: CASSSGTGGREQFF. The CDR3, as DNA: TGTGCCAGCAGCTCCGGGACAGGGGGCAGGGAGCAGTTCTTC.

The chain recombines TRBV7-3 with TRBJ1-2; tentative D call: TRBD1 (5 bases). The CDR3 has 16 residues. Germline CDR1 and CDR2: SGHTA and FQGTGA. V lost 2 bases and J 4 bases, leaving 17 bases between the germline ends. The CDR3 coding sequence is TGTGCCAGCAGCTTAGATTCGTCAGGGTCTGTCTATGGCTACACCTTC. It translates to CASSLDSSGSVYGYTF.